The 19 T cell receptor beta chains in this list originate from one sample, sequenced in a study of blood T cell repertoires in COVID-19. The data were produced by immunoSEQ multiplex PCR, yet TCRdb's version contains in-frame clones alone and is incomplete. The sample has about 240,000 clones, about 90% seen once. Sequencing was carried out using PBMCs or T cells enriched from blood (not recorded which). All receptors come from a woman in her 40s with acute COVID-19.

In DNA form, the CDR3 reads TGTGCCACCAGCAGAACGCTACAGGGTGGGCAGCCCCAGCATTTT. This sequence encodes CATSRTLQGGQPQHF. The V call is TRBV15, the J call TRBJ1-5; possible D gene TRBD1, 6 bases. Trimming removed 2 bases from V and 7 bases from J, with 15 bases in between. The germline V gene encodes CDR1 LNHNV and CDR2 YYDKDF (reference sequence). The CDR3 contains 15 residues.

This clone has a single count. The chain employs TRBV30 and TRBJ2-1, with a tentative D call TRBD1 (5 bases). The V gene lost 3 bases and the J gene lost 5 bases, with 8 bases spanning the gap. This CDR3 is built from 12 residues. CDR1 and CDR2 from the germline V gene are GTSNPN and SVGIG (reference sequence). This chain's CDR3 is CAWSTGNNEQFF. The CDR3 nucleotides are TGTGCCTGGAGCACAGGAAACAATGAGCAGTTCTTC.

This sequence joins TRBV5-8 and TRBJ1-5, with 7 bases matching TRBD1. The V and J ends lost 0 bases and 5 bases, in that order; junction bases with no gene match: 5. The CDR3 runs to 15 residues. The germline gives CDR1 SGHTS, CDR2 YDEGEE. The CDR3 sequence: CASSLGTGGYQPQHF. CDR3 nucleotide sequence: TGTGCCAGCAGCTTGGGGACAGGCGGATATCAGCCCCAGCATTTT.

The chain carries TRBV11-2 and TRBJ2-1; 11 bases are shared with TRBD2. The CDR3 spans 16 residues. Per the germline V gene, CDR1 is SGHAT and CDR2 is FQNNGV. J was trimmed by 3 bases and V by 5 bases; bases with no gene match: 6. The CDR3 protein is CASSPLAGGLYNEQFF. CDR3 sequence (DNA): TGTGCCAGCAGCCCTCTAGCGGGAGGACTCTACAATGAGCAGTTCTTC.

This chain's CDR3 is CASSVGSATNEKLFF. The CDR3 DNA follows: TGTGCCAGCTCGGTCGGTAGTGCAACTAATGAAAAACTGTTTTTT. The J gene is TRBJ1-4, the V gene TRBV18; D is undetermined. Trimming took 6 bases from V and 0 from J, leaving 11 bases between them. The CDR3 is 15 amino acids. In germline, CDR1 is KGHSH, CDR2 LQKENI.

The sample holds one count of this clone. The rearrangement joins TRBV11-3 to TRBJ1-3; D call uncertain. The germline V gene has CDR1 SGHNT and CDR2 YENEEA. The CDR3 has 15 residues. V dropped 5 bases and J dropped 2 bases, with 13 bases sitting between them. CDR3 nucleotides: TGTGCCAGCAGCCCCACTTCCGTAACTGGAAACACCATATATTTT. Its protein is CASSPTSVTGNTIYF.

CDR3 bases: TGTGCCAGCAGCTACGACCCAGGGGGCTATGGCTACACCTTC. Its protein is CASSYDPGGYGYTF. The chain employs TRBV7-8 and TRBJ1-2; 7 nucleotides match TRBD1. The CDR3 loop spans 14 amino acids. J was trimmed by 4 bases and V by 4 bases; bases with no gene match: 6. Germline loops: CDR1 SGHVS, CDR2 FQNEAQ.

This chain uses TRBV11-3 with TRBJ2-3; 9 positions match TRBD1. In germline, CDR1 is SGHNT, CDR2 YENEEA. The CDR3 is 15 residues long. After removal of 5 bases from V and 0 bases from J, the junction contained 3 bases not matched to a gene. The CDR3 here is CASSRDRVSTDTQYF. Written as DNA, the CDR3 is TGTGCCAGCAGCCGGGACAGGGTTAGCACAGATACGCAGTATTTT. The full variable domain, its missing parts supplied by reference TRBV11-3 and TRBJ2-3, is EAGVVQSPRYKIIEKKQPVAFWCNPISGHNTLYWYLQNLGQGPELLIRYENEEAVDDSQLPKDRFSAERLKGVDSTLKIQPAELGDSAVYLCASSRDRVSTDTQYFGPGTRLTVL.

CDR3 DNA sequence: TGCGCCAGCACCCCCACTCAGGCGACTAACTATGGCTACACCTTC. Amino acids: CASTPTQATNYGYTF. The J gene is TRBJ1-2, the V gene TRBV5-1; D is unclear. There are 15 residues in the CDR3. Germline V CDR1 and CDR2: SGHRS, YFSETQ. The V end lost 6 bases, the J end lost 0 bases, and 15 bases lay between the germline ends.

J is TRBJ2-1 and V is TRBV7-8; a possible D gene is TRBD2 (5 bases). Germline CDR1 is SGHVS and CDR2 is FQNEAQ. CDR3 length equals 13 residues. Trimming stripped 6 bases from V and 10 bases from J, with 16 bases between. As DNA, the CDR3 is TGTGCCAGCAGTTGGGAGTTACTTCTCGAGCAGTTCTTC. It codes for CASSWELLLEQFF.

In DNA, the CDR3 is TGTGCCAGCAGCAAGGGGGCCAGCAATCAGCCCCAGCATTTT. It specifies CASSKGASNQPQHF. The rearrangement joins TRBV21-1 to TRBJ1-5; TRBD1, the table's D call, lacks a check against the DNA. TRBV21-1 counts as a pseudogene. This CDR3 comprises 14 residues.

This clone was detected only once. The chain recombines TRBV19 with TRBJ1-2; a weak D match, TRBD1 (6 bases). Germline CDR1 and CDR2: LNHDA and SQIVND (reference sequence). This CDR3 contains 13 residues. V lost 5 bases and J lost 2, with 9 bases in between. Written as DNA, the CDR3 is TGTGCCAGTAGTTTTGACAGGAACTATGGCTACACCTTC. It codes for CASSFDRNYGYTF.

The V gene is TRBV10-3, the J gene TRBJ2-3; 8 bases are shared with TRBD2. CDR1 and CDR2 (germline): ENHRY, SYGVKD. The CDR3 runs 15 residues. V shed 4 bases, J shed 2 bases, and the junction held 5 bases outside the gene matches. This CDR3 reads CAISGRAGATDTQYF. Here the CDR3 DNA reads TGTGCCATCAGTGGTCGAGCGGGGGCCACAGATACGCAGTATTTT.

The chain combines TRBV9 with TRBJ1-6, with D possibly being TRBD1 (5 bases). The germline V gene has CDR1 SGDLS and CDR2 YYNGEE. Trimming removed 4 bases from V and 8 bases from J, with 13 bases in between. CDR3 length equals 14 residues. CDR3 sequence: CASSPDPGDSPLHF. The CDR3 DNA reads TGTGCCAGCAGCCCCGACCCGGGGGATTCACCCCTCCACTTT.

The J gene is TRBJ2-1, the V gene TRBV9, with TRBD2 as a possible D gene (6 bases). Per germline, CDR1 SGDLS and CDR2 YYNGEE. The V gene lost 4 bases and the J gene lost 0 bases, with 17 bases spanning the gap. The CDR3 length is 17 residues. The CDR3, as DNA: TGTGCCAGCAGCCCCCGGCGGGACCGAAGCTCCTACAATGAGCAGTTCTTC. It encodes CASSPRRDRSSYNEQFF.

The chain carries TRBV10-3 and TRBJ2-5, with D maybe TRBD2 (5 bases). Germline CDR1 ENHRY, CDR2 SYGVKD. Trimming stripped 2 bases from V and 7 bases from J, with 14 bases between. The CDR3 runs 14 residues. The CDR3 here is CAISEAGISPTQYF. The CDR3 DNA reads as TGTGCCATCAGTGAGGCGGGCATCTCTCCGACCCAGTACTTC.

The chain is built from TRBV3-1 (or the pseudogene TRBV3-2) and TRBJ2-5; a weak D match, TRBD2 (6 bases). The CDR3 loop spans 15 amino acids. Between the trimmed V and J ends, which lost 1 base and 6 bases, there was a span of 15 bases. The germline V gene has CDR1 LGHDT and CDR2 YNNKEL (reference sequence). CDR3 residues: CASSQGTAEGKTQYF. CDR3 nucleotide sequence: TGTGCCAGCAGCCAAGGCACAGCGGAGGGAAAGACCCAGTACTTC.

This sequence joins TRBV19 and TRBJ2-1, with D maybe TRBD2 (5 bases). Germline values: CDR1 LNHDA, CDR2 SQIVND (reference sequence). This CDR3 is built from 15 residues. Trimming took off 5 bases at V and 0 bases at J, with 11 bases between the two ends. CDR3 nucleotides: TGTGCCAGTAGTGACGACTACCGCTCCTACAATGAGCAGTTCTTC. Protein sequence: CASSDDYRSYNEQFF.

This rearrangement joins TRBV25-1 to TRBJ2-6; tentative D call: TRBD1 (5 bases). The CDR3 is 15 amino acids. Trimming left V 0 bases short and J 3 bases short, with 6 bases between. Per the germline V gene, CDR1 is MGHDK and CDR2 is SYGVNS. The CDR3 nucleotides are TGTGCCAGCAGTGAATATAGGGGTGGGGCCAACGTCCTGACTTTC. Its protein is CASSEYRGGANVLTF.